One sample yielded the 16 T cell receptor beta chains listed below, sequenced in a study of blood T cell repertoires in COVID-19. Sequencing used immunoSEQ multiplex PCR; TCRdb keeps in-frame clones, though not all of them. The data contain 84,000 or so clones, about four fifths of them seen just once; the ten biggest clones take up 6.3%. The sequencing input was peripheral blood. All receptors come from a man aged 65 to 79 with COVID-19, enrolled during active disease.

The J gene is TRBJ2-7, the V gene TRBV27; 7 bases are shared with TRBD1. The CDR3 has 15 residues. V gave up 3 bases and J gave up 0 bases; unmatched junction bases: 5. Germline V gives CDR1 MNHEY, CDR2 SMNVEV (reference sequence). CDR3 sequence: CASSLAGTVSYEQYF. The CDR3 DNA is TGTGCCAGCAGTTTGGCAGGGACAGTCTCCTACGAGCAGTACTTC.

The chain employs TRBV7-2 and TRBJ2-7, with a possible D match to TRBD1 (5 bases). Germline assignment: CDR1 SGHTA and CDR2 FQGNSA. V lost 2 bases and J 9 bases, leaving 20 bases between the germline ends. CDR3 size: 15 residues. CDR3 in DNA: TGTGCCAGCAGCTTATATGGGTCGACAGAGCAAGGGCAGTACTTC. This gives the protein CASSLYGSTEQGQYF.

This clone was counted a single time. The V call is TRBV6-2 or TRBV6-3, the J call TRBJ2-5, with 10 bases that match TRBD2. Trimming at V came to 1 base and at J to 2 bases, leaving 1 base not matched to a gene. The CDR3 loop spans 15 amino acids. CDR1 and CDR2 from the germline V gene are MNHEY and SVGEGT. The CDR3 DNA reads as TGTGCCAGCAGTTACTATAGCGGGGGGCAAGAGACCCAGTACTTC. This translates into CASSYYSGGQETQYF.

This chain connects TRBV11-2 to TRBJ2-1; TRBD2 matches 13 bases. In germline, CDR1 is SGHAT, CDR2 FQNNGV. The CDR3 is made up of 14 amino acids. V trimming: 8 bases; J trimming: 9 bases; junction bases outside the gene matches: 7. CDR3 protein: CASRGTSGTTEQFF. CDR3 in DNA: TGTGCCAGCCGAGGGACTAGCGGGACGACTGAGCAGTTCTTC.

V and J are TRBV27 and TRBJ1-2; tentative D call: TRBD1 (5 bases). The CDR3 has 15 amino acids. V lost 3 bases and J 3 bases, leaving 14 bases between the germline ends. CDR1 is MNHEY, CDR2 SMNVEV, per germline (reference sequence). CDR3 sequence: CASSLQMAGHYGYTF. The DNA for the CDR3 is TGTGCCAGCAGTTTGCAAATGGCAGGGCACTATGGCTACACCTTC.

The chain joins TRBV4-3 to TRBJ2-7; maybe TRBD1 (5 bases). There are 15 residues in the CDR3. Trimming removed 0 bases at V and 2 bases at J, with 11 bases between. Germline V gives CDR1 LGHNA, CDR2 YSLEER. CDR3 DNA sequence: TGCGCCAGCAGCCAAGATTTAACAGGCACCTACGAGCAGTACTTC. Translating gives CASSQDLTGTYEQYF.

V usage is TRBV2 and J usage is TRBJ1-6; TRBD1 is a possible D gene (6 bases). Trimming cost V 7 bases and J 5 bases, with 12 bases left between them. This CDR3 has 14 amino acids. CDR1 is SNHLY and CDR2 is FYNNEI in the germline V gene. In DNA, the CDR3 is TGTGCCAGCACGTTTGGACAGAATAATTCACCCCTCCACTTT. Translating it yields CASTFGQNNSPLHF.

The chain recombines TRBV5-1 with TRBJ1-2; 9 nucleotides agree with TRBD1. With 0 bases clipped from V and 6 bases from J, the junction kept 3 bases outside the gene matches. This CDR3 contains 14 residues. The germline V gene has CDR1 SGHRS and CDR2 YFSETQ. The CDR3 DNA reads TGCGCCAGCAGCTTGGGACAGGGGGTTGATGGCTACACCTTC. This sequence encodes CASSLGQGVDGYTF.

This chain connects TRBV2 to TRBJ2-1; 13 bases are a match to TRBD2. The CDR3 length is 16 residues. Per the germline V gene, CDR1 is SNHLY and CDR2 is FYNNEI. The V gene end was trimmed by 5 bases and the J gene end by 9 bases; junction bases not matched to a gene: 10. CDR3 nucleotides: TGTGCCAGCAGTTTACCGGGACTAGCGGGGAGGAGTGAGCAGTTCTTC. Protein sequence: CASSLPGLAGRSEQFF.

This clone was recorded a few times. The chain carries TRBV11-2 and TRBJ1-1; 8 bases match TRBD1. There are 17 residues in the CDR3. V shed 4 bases and J 3 bases; nucleotides not matched to a gene: 13. Germline V gene lookup returns CDR1 SGHAT and CDR2 FQNNGV. The CDR3 sequence is CASSSGTGGVKDTEAFF. The CDR3 DNA is TGTGCCAGCAGCTCCGGGACAGGTGGGGTAAAGGACACTGAAGCTTTCTTT.

In regard to this clone: The same CDR3 also results from other DNA sequences found in this sample. The rearrangement links TRBV7-3 to TRBJ2-3; possibly TRBD2 for D (6 bases). Germline CDR1 and CDR2: SGHTA and FQGTGA. V lost 2 bases and J 3 bases, leaving 12 bases between the germline ends. The CDR3 contains 15 residues. The CDR3 DNA reads as TGTGCCAGCAGCTTAGGCGGAGGGCAGACAGATACGCAGTATTTT. Translated, it gives CASSLGGGQTDTQYF.

This clone has just one count. This chain joins TRBV19 and TRBJ2-3; 7 nucleotides agree with TRBD1. Germline assignment: CDR1 LNHDA and CDR2 SQIVND (reference sequence). The CDR3 is made up of 14 amino acids. CDR3 in DNA: TGTGCTTCGTCAGGGGACAGAATCACAGATACGCAGTATTTT. The encoded protein is CASSGDRITDTQYF.

V usage is TRBV4-1 and J usage is TRBJ2-5, with unresolved D. Looked up from germline, CDR1 is MGHRA and CDR2 is YSYEKL. Between the trimmed V and J ends, which lost 2 bases and 2 bases, there was a span of 18 bases. This CDR3 contains 17 residues. The CDR3 region is CASSQRFDSLRQETQYF. In nucleotides, the CDR3 is TGCGCCAGCAGCCAACGATTCGACTCGTTGCGACAAGAGACCCAGTACTTC.

This chain uses TRBV27 with TRBJ2-5; TRBD1 agrees at 9 bases. V lost 4 bases to trimming and J lost 2 bases; unmatched junction nucleotides: 5. Germline assignment: CDR1 MNHEY and CDR2 SMNVEV (reference sequence). The CDR3 has 15 residues. CDR3 in DNA: TGTGCCAGCAGTTCTTTCGGACAGGGGCAAGAGACCCAGTACTTC. It encodes CASSSFGQGQETQYF.

The V gene is TRBV7-9, the J gene TRBJ2-3; TRBD1 agrees at 8 bases. CDR1 SEHNR and CDR2 FQNEAQ come from the germline V gene (reference sequence). The CDR3 totals 16 residues. Germline trimming cut 1 base from V and 0 bases from J; bases unmatched to any gene: 3. In DNA form, the CDR3 reads TGTGCCAGCAGCTTAGAGGCAGGGGGCAGCACAGATACGCAGTATTTT. Translated: CASSLEAGGSTDTQYF. The variable domain in full, with the rest retrieved from reference TRBV7-9 and TRBJ2-3, is DTGVSQNPRHKITKRGQNVTFRCDPISEHNRLYWYRQTLGQGPEFLTYFQNEAQLEKSRLLSDRFSAERPKGSFSTLEIQRTEQGDSAMYLCASSLEAGGSTDTQYFGPGTRLTVL.

The rearrangement joins TRBV4-2 to TRBJ2-7; 13 positions agree with TRBD2. V lost 1 base, J lost 3 bases, and 3 bases stayed unmatched. Germline V gene sequence: CDR1 LGHNA, CDR2 YNFKEQ. The CDR3 is made up of 16 amino acids. CDR3 DNA sequence: TGTGCCAGCAGCCAAGGGACTAGCGGGGGTAACTACGAGCAGTACTTC. Encoded protein: CASSQGTSGGNYEQYF.